This T cell receptor (beta chain) stems from a study of molecular identifiers for immune sequencing clone quantification. TCRdb analysed the PCR reads with MiXCR anew, one entry per CDR3 protein. Altogether under 800,000 distinct CDR3 sequences are present, about 25% being singletons, with the ten largest covering about 0.78%. CDR1 is DFQATT, CDR2 SNEGSKA, per germline (reference sequence). Trimming took 6 bases from V and 0 from J; bases not matched to a gene: 11. The CDR3 loop spans 16 amino acids. The table lists this clonotype with many counts. The V gene is TRBV20-1, the J gene TRBJ1-5; 7 nucleotides line up with TRBD1. The sample taken for sequencing was naive CD8+ T cells from blood, with Jurkat cell RNA spiked in. Regarding subset: FACS-sorted CD8+CD4-CCR7+CD45RA+ naive T cells. The receptor was derived from a human donor in good health. Some libraries in this study had Jurkat cell RNA spiked in. The CDR3: CSARLIGTDSNQPQHF. The DNA for the CDR3 is TGCAGTGCCAGGTTGATCGGGACAGATAGCAATCAGCCCCAGCATTTT.